These 18 T cell receptor beta chains share one sample of origin, sequenced in a study of T cells in Graves' hyperthyroidism and ophthalmopathy. TCR beta CDR3 sequences were amplified from RNA transcripts. HTBI primers were used for first-round RT-PCR of the TCR CDR3. TCRdb passed the multiplex PCR reads through MiXCR, listing each CDR3 protein once. The sample yields around 700,000 distinct CDR3 sequences, roughly 20% seen once. Sequenced input: blood. The receptors originated from a woman aged 45-60 years with Graves' hyperthyroidism that later progressed to Graves' ophthalmopathy.

This clonotype occurred once. The chain has TRBV3-1 and TRBJ2-5, with D unclear. Germline V gives CDR1 LGHDT, CDR2 YNNKEL (reference sequence). The CDR3 contains 14 residues. Trimming took off 1 base at V and 4 bases at J, with 10 bases between the two ends. The CDR3, as DNA: TGTGCCAGCAGCCAAGCAGTAAGCCCAGAGACCCAGTACTTC. Translated: CASSQAVSPETQYF.

CDR3 sequence (DNA): TGCGCCAGCAGCCGGGACCCCACAGATACGCAGTATTTT. It specifies CASSRDPTDTQYF. J is TRBJ2-3 and V is TRBV5-1; D possibly matches TRBD1 or TRBD2 (5 bases each). Germline values: CDR1 SGHRS, CDR2 YFSETQ. Deletions cut 4 bases from V and 2 bases from J, with 8 bases between. The CDR3 covers 13 residues. The full variable domain, completed using reference TRBV5-1 and TRBJ2-3, is KAGVTQTPRYLIKTRGQQVTLSCSPISGHRSVSWYQQTPGQGLQFLFEYFSETQRNKGNFPGRFSGRQFSNSRSEMNVSTLELGDSALYLCASSRDPTDTQYFGPGTRLTVL.

The V call is TRBV7-8, the J call TRBJ1-3, with D hard to call. The CDR3 totals 14 residues. Germline values: CDR1 SGHVS, CDR2 FQNEAQ. V shed 0 bases and J shed 1 base, with 4 bases lying between them. The CDR3 sequence is CASSLADSGNTIYF. CDR3 nucleotides: TGTGCCAGCAGCTTAGCTGATTCTGGAAACACCATATATTTT.

The chain joins TRBV15 to TRBJ1-6; D remains unclear. Germline CDR1 and CDR2: LNHNV and YYDKDF (reference sequence). The V and J ends lost 0 bases and 1 base respectively, with 10 bases between them. The CDR3 covers 17 residues. The CDR3 protein is CATSRDRPKSYNSPLHF. The CDR3 bases are TGTGCCACCAGCAGAGATAGACCCAAGTCCTATAATTCACCCCTCCACTTT.

This clonotype was seen ten or more times. This chain connects TRBV12-3 or TRBV12-4 to TRBJ1-5, with a weak D call TRBD1 (5 bases). CDR3 length: 14 residues. The V end lost 6 bases, the J end lost 4 bases, and 13 bases lay between the germline ends. The DNA for the CDR3 is TGTGCCAGCAGCCTTACGGGGCGGAATCAGCCCCAGCATTTT. This translates into CASSLTGRNQPQHF.

This clonotype came up many times. This rearrangement joins TRBV11-2 to TRBJ1-1; D not resolved. The length of the CDR3 is 15 residues. Looked up from germline, CDR1 is SGHAT and CDR2 is FQNNGV. V gave up 2 bases and J gave up 1 base, with 11 bases separating them. In nucleotides, the CDR3 is TGTGCCAGCAGCTTAATCGGGCCACGGAACACTGAAGCTTTCTTT. Translated, it gives CASSLIGPRNTEAFF.

The rearrangement links TRBV20-1 to TRBJ1-6; weak D call: TRBD1 (5 bases). Looked up from germline, CDR1 is DFQATT and CDR2 is SNEGSKA (reference sequence). With 0 bases removed from V and 8 bases from J, the gap between germline ends came to 11 bases. The CDR3 totals 14 residues. Written as DNA, the CDR3 is TGCAGTGCTAGAGATTTAGGGGCGGATTCACCCCTCCACTTT. Translating gives CSARDLGADSPLHF.

Ten or more counts support this clonotype. This chain links TRBV12-3 or TRBV12-4 with TRBJ1-3, with no clear D. V was pared by 3 bases and J by 0 bases, with 12 bases between. This CDR3 is 16 amino acids long. The DNA for the CDR3 is TGTGCCAGCAGTTTCTGGCACCTGAGCTCTGGAAACACCATATATTTT. Protein product: CASSFWHLSSGNTIYF.

The table lists this clonotype with many counts. V usage is TRBV27 and J usage is TRBJ2-6; tentatively, D is TRBD1 (5 bases). Germline assignment: CDR1 MNHEY and CDR2 SMNVEV (reference sequence). The CDR3 is 16 residues long. V shed 3 bases and J shed 0 bases, with 9 bases lying between them. The DNA of the CDR3 is TGTGCCAGCAGTTTCTCGACAGCCTCTGGGGCCAACGTCCTGACTTTC. Encoded protein: CASSFSTASGANVLTF. The complete variable domain, with remaining parts taken from reference TRBV27 and TRBJ2-6, reads EAQVTQNPRYLITVTGKKLTVTCSQNMNHEYMSWYRQDPGLGLRQIYYSMNVEVTDKGDVPEGYKVSRKEKRNFPLILESPSPNQTSLYFCASSFSTASGANVLTFGAGSRLTVL.

This rearrangement joins TRBV5-1 to TRBJ2-1; D might be TRBD1 (6 bases). The germline CDR1 and CDR2 sequences are SGHRS and YFSETQ. The CDR3 contains 15 residues. Trimming left V 0 bases short and J 2 bases short, with 9 bases between. CDR3 in amino acids: CASSLDQGPYNEQFF. The CDR3 region has the DNA TGCGCCAGCAGCTTGGACCAGGGGCCCTACAATGAGCAGTTCTTC.

This clonotype was recorded many times. This chain uses TRBV12-3 or TRBV12-4 with TRBJ2-3; the D is unclear. This CDR3 has 14 residues. Trimming removed 2 bases at V and 0 bases at J, with 6 bases between. The CDR3 coding sequence is TGTGCCAGCAGTTTATCGGCTAGCACAGATACGCAGTATTTT. Translation gives CASSLSASTDTQYF.

This clonotype appeared a few times. This chain connects TRBV20-1 to TRBJ2-7; tentatively, D is TRBD1 (6 bases). Between the trimmed V and J ends, which lost 7 bases and 5 bases, there was a span of 15 bases. CDR3 size: 12 residues. The V gene's germline CDR1 is DFQATT and CDR2 SNEGSKA (reference sequence). CDR3 nucleotides: TGCAGTGTTAACAGGGACGTCGACGAGCAGTACTTC. It is translated as CSVNRDVDEQYF.

At least ten counts were recorded for this clonotype. The V call is TRBV12-3 or TRBV12-4, the J call TRBJ2-3; D ambiguous. The germline V and J ends were trimmed by 7 bases and 7 bases, with 12 bases remaining between them. The CDR3 spans 12 residues. CDR3 DNA sequence: TGTGCCAGCACCCCACTGCGAAATACGCAGTATTTT. Encoded protein: CASTPLRNTQYF.

This clonotype was detected many times. The V gene is TRBV5-1, the J gene TRBJ1-1, with 8 bases matching TRBD1. CDR1 is SGHRS, CDR2 YFSETQ, per germline. V was clipped by 4 bases and J by 5 bases; unmatched bases: 7. This CDR3 is built from 14 residues. The CDR3 DNA reads as TGCGCCAGCAGCAGAGACAGGGGATTGACTGAAGCTTTCTTT. Protein product: CASSRDRGLTEAFF.

DNA of the CDR3: TGTGCCATCAGTGAGTCGACTCGTGGGACTGGAAACTACAATGAGCAGTTCTTC. Encoded protein: CAISESTRGTGNYNEQFF. The V and J genes are TRBV10-3 and TRBJ2-1, with a tentative D call TRBD2 (6 bases). This CDR3 contains 18 residues. V lost 0 bases to trimming and J lost 3 bases, with 18 bases between them. CDR1 is ENHRY and CDR2 is SYGVKD in the germline V gene.

The table lists this clonotype with a few counts. The chain links TRBV6-1 to TRBJ2-6; D assignment may be TRBD1 or TRBD2 (6 bases each). Germline loops: CDR1 MNHNS, CDR2 SASEGT. Trimming left V 10 bases short and J 3 bases short, with 10 bases between. This CDR3 has 13 residues. As DNA, the CDR3 is TGTGCCACCGAGGGGGGTGGGGCCAACGTCCTGACTTTC. This encodes CATEGGGANVLTF.

This clonotype has ten or more counts. The rearrangement uses TRBV6-1 and TRBJ1-1; D perhaps matches TRBD1 (5 bases). Looked up from germline, CDR1 is MNHNS and CDR2 is SASEGT. The CDR3 sequence is 13 residues long. V shed 5 bases and J shed 3 bases, with 10 bases lying between them. CDR3 sequence reads: CASSYGGYTEAFF. DNA of the CDR3: TGTGCCAGCAGTTATGGGGGGTACACTGAAGCTTTCTTT.

This clonotype has at least ten counts. J is TRBJ2-5 and V is TRBV14; D may be TRBD2 (5 bases). The CDR3 covers 18 residues. Trimming shortened V by 0 bases and J by 2 bases, and 19 bases separated the two germline ends. Looked up from germline, CDR1 is SGHDN and CDR2 is FVKESK. The CDR3 protein is CASSQDLLPGRGQETQYF. DNA for the CDR3: TGTGCCAGCAGCCAAGATCTTCTGCCGGGAAGAGGTCAAGAGACCCAGTACTTC.